There are a few counts of the clone carrying this T cell receptor (beta chain). This entry comes from a study of blood T cell repertoires in COVID-19. Looking at the study overall: The study drew acute and convalescent COVID-19 samples from the United States, Italy and Spain. PBMCs, B-cell-depleted T cells, or T cells provided the cDNA or gDNA that made up the material.

The CDR3 sequence is 15 residues long. From germline, CDR1 is MNHEY and CDR2 SMNVEV (reference sequence). Trimming took 6 bases from V and 1 from J; bases not matched to a gene: 6. As originally analysed: Reference gene primer amplification gave estimated nucleated cell counts. Profiling relied on immunoSEQ multiplex PCR, and the TCRdb table lists in-frame clones only, not all of them. From that table come the V and J calls and clone size; the DNA was used to work out D and trimming. The sample lists 250,000 to 300,000 clones; around four fifths were seen once. Sequencing was carried out using peripheral blood. The TCR comes from a man older than 75 with acute or convalescent COVID-19. The rearrangement uses TRBV27 and TRBJ1-1, with 9 positions matching TRBD1. The CDR3 region is CASRDWGQGNTEAFF. CDR3 nucleotides: TGTGCCAGCAGAGACTGGGGACAGGGGAACACTGAAGCTTTCTTT.